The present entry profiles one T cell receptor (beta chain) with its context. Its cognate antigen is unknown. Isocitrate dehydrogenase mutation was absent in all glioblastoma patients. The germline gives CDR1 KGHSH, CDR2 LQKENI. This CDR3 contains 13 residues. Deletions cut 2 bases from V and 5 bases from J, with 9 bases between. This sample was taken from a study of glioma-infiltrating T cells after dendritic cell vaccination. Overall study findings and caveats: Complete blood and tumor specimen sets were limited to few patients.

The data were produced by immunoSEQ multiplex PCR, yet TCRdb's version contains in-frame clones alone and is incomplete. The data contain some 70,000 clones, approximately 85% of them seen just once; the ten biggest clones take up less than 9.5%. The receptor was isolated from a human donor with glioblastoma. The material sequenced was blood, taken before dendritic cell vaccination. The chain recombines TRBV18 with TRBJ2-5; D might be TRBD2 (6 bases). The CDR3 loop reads CASSPVAGETQYF. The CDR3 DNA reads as TGTGCCAGCTCACCAGTGGCGGGGGAGACCCAGTACTTC.